This T cell receptor (beta chain) was identified in a study of blood T cell repertoires in COVID-19. Study information: Acute and convalescent COVID-19 samples came from the United States, Italy and Spain. The cDNA or gDNA used as material had been derived from T cells, B-cell-depleted T cells, or PBMCs.

Study processing details: Amplification of reference gene primers was used by the study to estimate nucleated cell counts. The repertoire was sequenced with immunoSEQ multiplex PCR; TCRdb's copy has only in-frame clones and lacks some. From that table come the V and J calls and clone size; the DNA was used to work out D and trimming. This table holds around 200,000 clones, 83% found once. The CDR3 is 16 residues long. V was pared by 5 bases and J by 7 bases, with 14 bases of the junction left unmatched. Germline CDR1 is SGHAT and CDR2 is FQNNGV. V gene TRBV11-2 combines with J gene TRBJ2-1; 7 bases agree with TRBD1. This clonotype was obtained from a woman between 45 and 65 years old with acute or convalescent COVID-19. The material sequenced was peripheral blood. This CDR3 reads CASSTRPGQLWNEQFF. CDR3 nucleotides: TGTGCCAGCAGCACCCGTCCGGGACAGCTATGGAATGAGCAGTTCTTC.